Below are 3 T cell receptor beta chains sequenced from a single sample in a study of T cell responses to AZD1222 COVID-19 vaccine. The repertoire was sequenced with immunoSEQ multiplex PCR; TCRdb's copy has only in-frame clones and lacks some. The sample holds approximately 140,000 clones; roughly nine tenths are singletons and the top ten take roughly 7.5%. The sequencing here drew on peripheral blood, taken 28 days after the second dose of the MenACWY control vaccine. Every receptor here comes from an adult who received the MenACWY meningococcal vaccine as a control.

CDR3 in amino acids: CASSQVRWAEAFF. As DNA, the CDR3 is TGTGCCAGCAGCCAAGTTAGGTGGGCTGAAGCTTTCTTT. The rearrangement links TRBV14 to TRBJ1-1; D is uncertain. Looked up from germline, CDR1 is SGHDN and CDR2 is FVKESK. V was cut by 1 base and J by 6 bases, with 9 bases left in between. The CDR3 contains 13 residues.

The chain employs TRBV5-8 and TRBJ2-2; D not certain. The CDR3 has 17 residues. V was clipped by 3 bases and J by 0 bases, with 15 bases between them. From germline, CDR1 is SGHTS and CDR2 YDEGEE. As DNA, the CDR3 is TGTGCCAGCAGCTCGACAACCAAATATACGAACACCGGGGAGCTGTTTTTT. It yields the protein CASSSTTKYTNTGELFF.

This chain links TRBV3-1 (or the pseudogene TRBV3-2) with TRBJ2-2, with a possible D match to TRBD1 (6 bases). This CDR3 has 18 residues. Germline V lookup: CDR1 LGHDT, CDR2 YNNKEL (reference sequence). V lost 0 bases to trimming and J lost 1 base, with 15 bases between them. The CDR3 nucleotides read TGTGCCAGCAGCCAAGACCGGGACATAGAGATGAACACCGGGGAGCTGTTTTTT. Amino acids: CASSQDRDIEMNTGELFF.